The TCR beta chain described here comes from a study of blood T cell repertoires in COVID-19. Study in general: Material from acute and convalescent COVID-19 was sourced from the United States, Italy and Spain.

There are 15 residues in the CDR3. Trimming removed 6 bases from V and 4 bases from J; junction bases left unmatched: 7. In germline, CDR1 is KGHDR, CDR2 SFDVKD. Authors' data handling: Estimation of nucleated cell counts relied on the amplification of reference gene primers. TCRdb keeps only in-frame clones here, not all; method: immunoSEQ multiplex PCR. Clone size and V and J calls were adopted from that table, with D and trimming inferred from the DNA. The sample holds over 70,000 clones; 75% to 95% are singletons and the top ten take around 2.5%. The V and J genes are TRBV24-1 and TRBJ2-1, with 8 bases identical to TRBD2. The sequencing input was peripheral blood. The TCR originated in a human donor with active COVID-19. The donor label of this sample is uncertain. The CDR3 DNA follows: TGTGCCACCAGTCCCCGGGGGGGCAAATACAATGAGCAGTTCTTC. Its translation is CATSPRGGKYNEQFF.